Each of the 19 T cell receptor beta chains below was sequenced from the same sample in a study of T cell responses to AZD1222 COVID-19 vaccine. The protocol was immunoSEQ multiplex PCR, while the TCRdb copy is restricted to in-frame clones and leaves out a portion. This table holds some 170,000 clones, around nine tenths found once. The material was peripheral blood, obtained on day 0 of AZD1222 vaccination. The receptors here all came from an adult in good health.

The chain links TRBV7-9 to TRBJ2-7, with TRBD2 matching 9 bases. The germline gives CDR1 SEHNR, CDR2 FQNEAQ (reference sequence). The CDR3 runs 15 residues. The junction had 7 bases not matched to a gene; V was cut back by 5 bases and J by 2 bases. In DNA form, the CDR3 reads TGTGCCAGCAGCGTCCCAGGGACTAGCACCTACGAGCAGTACTTC. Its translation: CASSVPGTSTYEQYF.

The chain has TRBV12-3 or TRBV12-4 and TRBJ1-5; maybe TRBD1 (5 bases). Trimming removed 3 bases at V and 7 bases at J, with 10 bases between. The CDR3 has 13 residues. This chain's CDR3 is CASSLGPQQPQHF. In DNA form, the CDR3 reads TGTGCCAGCAGTTTGGGGCCCCAACAGCCCCAGCATTTT.

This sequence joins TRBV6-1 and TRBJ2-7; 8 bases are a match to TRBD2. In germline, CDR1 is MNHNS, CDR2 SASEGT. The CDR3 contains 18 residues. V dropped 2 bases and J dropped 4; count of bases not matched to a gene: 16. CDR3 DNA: TGTGCCAGCAGTGAAAAGGAAATTCGGGGGGGCAGTGGTTACGAGCAGTACTTC. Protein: CASSEKEIRGGSGYEQYF.

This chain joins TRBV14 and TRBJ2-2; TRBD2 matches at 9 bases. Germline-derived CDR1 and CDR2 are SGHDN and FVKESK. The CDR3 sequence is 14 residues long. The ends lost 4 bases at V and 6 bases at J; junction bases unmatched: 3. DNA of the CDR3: TGTGCCAGCAGCCTCGGACTAGCGTCCGGGGAGCTGTTTTTT. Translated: CASSLGLASGELFF.

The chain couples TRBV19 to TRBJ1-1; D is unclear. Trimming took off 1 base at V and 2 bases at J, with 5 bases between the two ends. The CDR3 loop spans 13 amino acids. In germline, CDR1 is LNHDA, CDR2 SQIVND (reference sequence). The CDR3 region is CASSIVPNTEAFF. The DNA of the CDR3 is TGTGCCAGTAGTATAGTACCCAACACTGAAGCTTTCTTT.

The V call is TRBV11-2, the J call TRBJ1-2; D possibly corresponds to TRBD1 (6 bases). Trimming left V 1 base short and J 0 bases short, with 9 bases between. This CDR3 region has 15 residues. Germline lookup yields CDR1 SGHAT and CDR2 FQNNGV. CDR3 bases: TGTGCCAGCAGCTTAGGGACAGCCCCTAACTATGGCTACACCTTC. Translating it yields CASSLGTAPNYGYTF.

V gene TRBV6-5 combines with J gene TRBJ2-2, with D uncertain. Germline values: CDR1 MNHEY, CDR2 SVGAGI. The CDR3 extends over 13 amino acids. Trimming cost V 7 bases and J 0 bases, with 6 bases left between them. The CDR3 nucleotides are TGTGCCAGCATTTTCCCGAACACCGGGGAGCTGTTTTTT. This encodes CASIFPNTGELFF.

Written as DNA, the CDR3 is TGTGCCAGCAGCAGAATAGGGGGAGCTAACTATGGCTACACCTTC. Encoded protein: CASSRIGGANYGYTF. This chain connects TRBV14 to TRBJ1-2, with a weak D call TRBD1 (6 bases). Per germline, CDR1 SGHDN and CDR2 FVKESK. With 5 bases removed from V and 0 bases from J, the gap between germline ends came to 13 bases. The CDR3 is made up of 15 amino acids.

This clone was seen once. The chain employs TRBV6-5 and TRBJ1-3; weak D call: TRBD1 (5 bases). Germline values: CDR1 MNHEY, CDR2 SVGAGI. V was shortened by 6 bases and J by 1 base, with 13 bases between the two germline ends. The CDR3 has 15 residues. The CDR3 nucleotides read TGTGCCAGCAGAGATGGGGGATTATCTGGAAACACCATATATTTT. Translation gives CASRDGGLSGNTIYF.

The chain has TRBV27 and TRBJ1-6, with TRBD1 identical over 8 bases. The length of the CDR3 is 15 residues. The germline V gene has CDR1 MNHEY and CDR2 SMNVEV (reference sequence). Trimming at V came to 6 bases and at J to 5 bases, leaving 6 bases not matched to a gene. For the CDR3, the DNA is TGTGCCAGCAGCGCAGGGGGCGCGGATAATTCACCCCTCCACTTT. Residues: CASSAGGADNSPLHF.

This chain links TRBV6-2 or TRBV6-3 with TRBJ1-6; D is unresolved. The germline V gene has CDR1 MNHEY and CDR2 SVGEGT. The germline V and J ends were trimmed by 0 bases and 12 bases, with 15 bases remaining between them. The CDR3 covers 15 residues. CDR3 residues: CASSYSSGTGLPLHF. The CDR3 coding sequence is TGTGCCAGCAGTTACTCGTCGGGCACCGGATTACCCCTCCACTTT.

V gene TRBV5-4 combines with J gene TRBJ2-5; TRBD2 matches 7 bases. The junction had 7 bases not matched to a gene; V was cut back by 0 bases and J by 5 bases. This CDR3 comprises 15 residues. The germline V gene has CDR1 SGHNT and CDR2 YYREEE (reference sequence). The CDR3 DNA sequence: TGTGCCAGCAGCTTGGAGGCGCGGGAGCACGAGACCCAGTACTTC. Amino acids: CASSLEAREHETQYF.

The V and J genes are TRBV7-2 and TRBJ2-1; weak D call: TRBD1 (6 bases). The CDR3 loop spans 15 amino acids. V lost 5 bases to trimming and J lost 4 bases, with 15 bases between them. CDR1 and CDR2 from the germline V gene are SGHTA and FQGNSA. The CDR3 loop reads CASSPLQGRYNEQFF. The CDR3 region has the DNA TGTGCCAGCAGCCCCCTACAGGGAAGGTACAATGAGCAGTTCTTC.

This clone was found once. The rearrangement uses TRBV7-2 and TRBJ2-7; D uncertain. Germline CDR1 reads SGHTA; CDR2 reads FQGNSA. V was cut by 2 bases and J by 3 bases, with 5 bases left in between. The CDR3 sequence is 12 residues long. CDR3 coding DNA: TGTGCCAGCAGCTTAAATGTCTACGAGCAGTACTTC. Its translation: CASSLNVYEQYF.

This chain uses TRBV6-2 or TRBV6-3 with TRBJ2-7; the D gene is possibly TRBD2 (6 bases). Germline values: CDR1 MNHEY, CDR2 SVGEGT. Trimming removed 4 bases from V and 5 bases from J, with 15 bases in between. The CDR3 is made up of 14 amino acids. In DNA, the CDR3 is TGTGCCAGCAGTTCTACGACTAGAATCCACGAGCAGTACTTC. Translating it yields CASSSTTRIHEQYF.

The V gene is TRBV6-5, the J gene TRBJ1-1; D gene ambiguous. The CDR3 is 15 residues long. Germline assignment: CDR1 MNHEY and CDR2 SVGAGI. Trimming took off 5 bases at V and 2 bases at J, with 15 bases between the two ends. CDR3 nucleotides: TGTGCCAGCAGTCCTCCGGGTCCGGGCAACACTGAAGCTTTCTTT. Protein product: CASSPPGPGNTEAFF.

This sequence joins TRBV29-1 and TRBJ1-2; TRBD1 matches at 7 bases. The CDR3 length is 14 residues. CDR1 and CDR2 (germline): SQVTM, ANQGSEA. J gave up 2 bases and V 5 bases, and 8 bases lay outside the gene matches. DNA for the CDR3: TGCAGCGTTACCACAGGGGAAAGGAACTATGGCTACACCTTC. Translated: CSVTTGERNYGYTF.

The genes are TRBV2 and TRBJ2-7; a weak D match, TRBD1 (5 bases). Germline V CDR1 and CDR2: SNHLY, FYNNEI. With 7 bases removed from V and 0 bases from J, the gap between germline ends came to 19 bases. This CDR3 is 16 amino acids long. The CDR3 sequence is CASNLDVGPSSYEQYF. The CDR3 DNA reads TGTGCCAGCAACTTGGACGTGGGGCCTAGCTCCTACGAGCAGTACTTC.

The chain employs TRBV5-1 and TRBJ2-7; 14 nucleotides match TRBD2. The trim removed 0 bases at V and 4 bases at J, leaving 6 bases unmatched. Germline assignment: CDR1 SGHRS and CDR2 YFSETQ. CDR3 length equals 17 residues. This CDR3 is CASSLAYRTSGGYEQYF. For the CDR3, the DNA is TGCGCCAGCAGCTTGGCCTATCGGACTAGCGGGGGGTACGAGCAGTACTTC.